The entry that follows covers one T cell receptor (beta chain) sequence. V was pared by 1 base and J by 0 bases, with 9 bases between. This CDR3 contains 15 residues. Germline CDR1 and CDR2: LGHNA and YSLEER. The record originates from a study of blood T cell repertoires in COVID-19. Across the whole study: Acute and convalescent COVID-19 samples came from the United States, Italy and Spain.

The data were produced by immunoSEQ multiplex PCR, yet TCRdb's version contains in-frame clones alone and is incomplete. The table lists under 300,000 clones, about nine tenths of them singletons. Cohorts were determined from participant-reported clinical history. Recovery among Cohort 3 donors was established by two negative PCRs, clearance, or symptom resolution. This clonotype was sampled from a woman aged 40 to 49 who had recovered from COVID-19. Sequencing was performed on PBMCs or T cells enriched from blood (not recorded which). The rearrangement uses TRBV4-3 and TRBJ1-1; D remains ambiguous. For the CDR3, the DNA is TGCGCCAGCAGCCAAGTTAGTACCATGAACACTGAAGCTTTCTTT. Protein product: CASSQVSTMNTEAFF.